This T cell receptor (beta chain) was sequenced during a study of identical twins' blood T cells. Study observations and caveats: Mainly, cloneset size products determined shared clonotypes, twins included.

CDR3 length: 15 residues. Germline lookup yields CDR1 ENHRY and CDR2 SYGVKD. V dropped 4 bases and J dropped 5 bases, with 17 bases sitting between them. TCRdb reanalysed the 5' RACE reads using MiXCR and keeps one entry per CDR3 protein. Of roughly 340,000 distinct CDR3 sequences in the sample, 28% were seen once. In regard to this clonotype: Its specificity is unknown. This sequence may be a read error, since a much larger clone differs from it by one base.

This rearrangement joins TRBV10-3 to TRBJ1-1, with unresolved D. The receptor was isolated from a woman between 18 and 50 years old in good health. Sequencing was done on a sample of PBMCs. The CDR3 region is CAISALQRAGTEAFF. CDR3 coding DNA: TGTGCCATCAGTGCCTTACAGAGGGCTGGGACTGAAGCTTTCTTT.